This entry describes one TCR beta chain. Ten or more counts support this clone. There is no known antigen for this receptor. Base qualities are not provided; no much larger clone lies one nucleotide away. Trimming removed 0 bases from V and 2 bases from J, leaving 10 bases between the germline ends. CDR3 length: 16 amino acids, cysteine to phenylalanine. Just the 48-base CDR3 DNA is kept, in frame starting at base 1. The germline V gene encodes CDR1 ENHRY and CDR2 SYGVKD. The High Capacity cDNA Reverse Transcription Kit was used to reverse transcribe all of the isolated RNA, meaning that expressed TCRB transcripts were what got sequenced. Naive, central memory and regulatory T cell samples underwent deep immunoSEQ sequencing, averaging about 3.57 million total reads per sample. After sorted cells were lysed in RLT buffer, RNA was extracted with DNase-treated RNeasy Micro or Mini kits, with the choice depending on cell number. Each cell subset was processed on its own to prevent cross-contamination, while patient and healthy donor samples were processed together. TCRB sequences were amplified from cDNA with the immunoSEQ multiplex PCR, producing 87-bp fragments spanning the CDR3 region. The amplicons were sequenced using the Illumina HiSeq platform. On the authors' methods: PCR bias was computationally corrected using synthetic template baselines, reads within Hamming distance 2 were collapsed, and singletons that could not be merged were discarded. By aligning reads against IMGT, V, D and J genes, CDR3 length, and insertions or deletions at six rearrangement sites were assigned. Within each subset, clonotype counts were normalized to the number of sorted cells before true diversity and Gini coefficients were calculated with the tcR R package. The overlap coefficient, calculated on TCRB nucleotide sequences, was used to quantify repertoire sharing. What TCRdb holds here is the immuneACCESS table cut down to in-frame rearrangements. Part of the clones is not present; checked against another copy, under half of the missing clones reflect an unresolved V gene, and the others are unexplained. Clonal size and the V and J genes are those of that table, whereas D and trimming came from the DNA. Here the sample has 300,000 to 350,000 clones; around 7.6% occur a single time. The biggest ten clones account for around 0.45% of the sample.

From each donor, a single peripheral blood sample of approximately 0.11 L on average was drawn into heparinised tubes. A BD FACSAria II and a panel including CD45RO, CCR7, CD25, CD127, CD95 and CD27 were used to sort naive, central memory, regulatory and stem cell-like memory CD4+ T cells. All sorted populations exceeded 95% purity. PBMCs were isolated immediately by Lymphoprep density gradient centrifugation and stained directly without culture. To minimize batch effects, samples were stained and sorted in pairs, one healthy donor with one patient per experiment. This specimen comes from a study of beta chain features in type 1 diabetes (dated by TCRdb to about 2018). At the level of the whole study: Patients and healthy donors did not differ in mean age, gender distribution, total cell number or subset yield. A total of 107,917,701 sorted cells were examined across all samples, and RNA yield correlated strongly with the number of cells per subset. In the study, recently diagnosed type 1 diabetes patients and matched healthy donors were compared on the TCRB repertoires of their sorted circulating CD4+ T cell subsets. Naive and central memory subsets were obtained from all 28 donors, but regulatory and stem cell-like memory subsets were isolated from only 8 patients and about 8 healthy donors. General findings and caveats noted by the study authors: At VDJ recombination sites, patients with type 1 diabetes made fewer insertions and deleted more nucleotides, a pattern implying thymic rearrangement abnormalities. Naive, central memory and regulatory TCRB repertoires appeared more similar among patients than among healthy donors. Because cDNA rather than genomic DNA was sequenced, highly expressing activated cells could have been over-represented, although no difference in activation and CD3 levels was found between groups. PCR might favor shorter templates, but patient and control samples were amplified and corrected together, so any skew would affect both groups equally. Because small numbers of individuals were included in the HLA sub-analyses, any influence of HLA type on TCRB rearrangement was left unresolved. Type 1 diabetes patients showed a moderate but significant shortening of TCRB CDR3 length in all four CD4+ subsets.

The rearrangement combines TRBV10-3 with TRBJ2-2; the D segment could be TRBD2, given 6 matching bases. The sequencing sample was made of central memory CD4+ T cells from blood. This receptor was taken from a woman in her late teens or twenties in good health. The nucleotides read TGTGCCATCAGTGAGTCGGGGGGAGCCAACACCGGGGAGCTGTTTTTT. Its translation reads: CAISESGGANTGELFF.